The present T cell receptor (beta chain) was sequenced within a study of blood T cell repertoires in COVID-19. This clone was seen only a few times. Trimming took 8 bases from V and 3 from J; bases not matched to a gene: 10. Germline V CDR1 and CDR2: MNHEY, SMNVEV (reference sequence). The CDR3 has 15 amino acids. Assay used: immunoSEQ multiplex PCR; TCRdb lists only in-frame clones, some missing. Here the sample spans about 140,000 clones, around 80% being singletons. J is TRBJ1-5 and V is TRBV27; 7 bases map to TRBD1. The sequenced sample consisted of PBMCs or T cells enriched from blood (not recorded which). The source of this sequence is a woman between 18 and 29 years old who had been exposed to COVID-19. Here the CDR3 reads CASPPRDRVNQPQHF. The CDR3 region has the DNA TGTGCCAGCCCGCCCCGAGACAGGGTCAATCAGCCCCAGCATTTT.